This T cell receptor beta chain was recorded in a study of blood T cell repertoires in COVID-19 (dated by TCRdb to about 2020). Background for the entire study: Samples covering the acute and convalescent phases of COVID-19 were provided by collaborators in the United States, Italy and Spain. Where available, HLA class I and class II types were obtained from metadata supplied by the sample provider rather than from assay-based typing. Deeply sampled blood TCRbeta repertoires from subjects exposed to, actively infected with, or recovered from COVID-19 were included in the dataset. Samples were obtained from the ongoing ImmuneRACE study (first 160 participants) and from about 1,300 subjects provided by 6 global collaborators. A de-identified subject ID, COVID-19 status, age in years and sex were almost always included in the sample metadata. The material from the prospective study consisted of cDNA or gDNA derived from T cells, B-cell-depleted T cells, or PBMCs. The repertoires were released in a freely available public database intended as a resource for research on the immune response to SARS-CoV-2. What the work shows at the level of the full study, not this receptor alone: How much clinical and demographic metadata was included differed by source and by participant, and the metadata was provided uncurated.

The CDR3 measures 17 amino acids from cysteine to phenylalanine. Only the CDR3 DNA stays, 51 bases, in frame from base 1. V is shortened by 0 bases, J by 0 bases, and the region joining them spans 15 bases. From a lookup of the germline V gene, CDR1 and CDR2 are SGHRS and YFSETQ. The collaborating institutions used their own protocols to collect whole blood in K2EDTA tubes. Collaborator samples were shipped for TCRbeta analysis as frozen whole blood, isolated PBMCs, or DNA extracted from either sample type. In this sample, this clone turned up once. What antigen it recognizes has not been identified. The input lacks base qualities; no much larger clone sits a single base away. The immunoSEQ Assay, a bias-controlled multiplex PCR, was used to amplify TCRbeta CDR3 regions from genomic DNA. The authors' analysis ran thus. The number of nucleated cells in each sample was estimated from the amplification of reference gene primers within the assay. To quantify the absolute abundance of each unique TCRbeta CDR3 rearrangement, sequence reads were collapsed and filtered. For each sample, productive Simpson clonality was calculated as the square root of Simpson's diversity index over productive rearrangements. TCRdb's version of the immuneACCESS table is confined to in-frame rearrangements and falls short of the full clone set. An unresolved V gene accounts for under half of the shortfall where checked; the remainder is of unknown origin. Clonal size and the V and J genes are those of that table, whereas D and trimming came from the DNA. Recorded for this sample are 40,000 to 55,000 clones; roughly 88% of them occurred a single time. Around 3.1% of the sample rests with the top ten.

The clonotype originates from a man between 50 and 59 years old with active COVID-19. Material for sequencing was peripheral blood. Here the chain combines TRBV5-1 and TRBJ1-1; the D gene assignment is ambiguous. The nucleotides are TGCGCCAGCAGCTTGGGTTTAACAGTATTCATGAACACTGAAGCTTTCTTT. It is translated as CASSLGLTVFMNTEAFF.